What follows are 21 T cell receptor beta chains derived from one specimen sequenced in a study of blood T cell repertoires in COVID-19. Clones were sequenced by immunoSEQ multiplex PCR, and TCRdb holds only the in-frame ones, with some missing. The sample holds 100,000 to 150,000 clones, 81% seen once. Sequencing was carried out using peripheral blood. The receptor source for this set is a woman between 45 and 65 years old with acute or convalescent COVID-19.

This chain joins TRBV18 and TRBJ1-5, with D possibly TRBD1 on 5 matching bases. This CDR3 has 15 residues. V dropped 4 bases and J dropped 3 bases, with 13 bases sitting between them. Germline CDR1 reads KGHSH; CDR2 reads LQKENI. The CDR3, as DNA: TGTGCCAGCTCACTGGTGGGGGGTACCAATCAGCCCCAGCATTTT. Its protein product is CASSLVGGTNQPQHF. The full variable domain, in which reference TRBV18 and TRBJ1-5 provide the parts outside the CDR3, is NAGVMQNPRHLVRRRGQEARLRCSPMKGHSHVYWYRQLPEEGLKFMVYLQKENIIDESGMPKERFSAEFPKEGPSILRIQQVVRGDSAAYFCASSLVGGTNQPQHFGDGTRLSIL.

The rearrangement joins TRBV5-6 to TRBJ1-6; perhaps TRBD1 as D (6 bases). Germline V gene sequence: CDR1 SGHDT, CDR2 YYEEEE. Deletions cut 3 bases from V and 10 bases from J, with 17 bases between. The CDR3 contains 15 residues. DNA of the CDR3: TGTGCCAGCAGCTCGGGCAGGGGTTTGTACTCACCCCTCCACTTT. Translated: CASSSGRGLYSPLHF.

The J gene is TRBJ1-5, the V gene TRBV3-1 (or the pseudogene TRBV3-2); D might be TRBD1 (5 bases). This CDR3 has 14 amino acids. V was pared by 3 bases and J by 6 bases, with 12 bases between. Germline V lookup: CDR1 LGHDT, CDR2 YNNKEL (reference sequence). CDR3 in DNA: TGTGCCAGCAGCCACCTAGGGGAAGGTCAGCCCCAGCATTTT. It is translated as CASSHLGEGQPQHF.

For the CDR3, the DNA is TGTGCCAGCAGCGTAGACCCAGTCATGAACACTGAAGCTTTCTTT. Encoded protein: CASSVDPVMNTEAFF. The rearrangement uses TRBV9 and TRBJ1-1; D gene ambiguous. Germline V gene data show CDR1 as SGDLS and CDR2 as YYNGEE. This CDR3 contains 15 residues. The V gene lost 0 bases and the J gene lost 0 bases, with 9 bases spanning the gap.

The rearrangement uses TRBV3-1 (or the pseudogene TRBV3-2) and TRBJ2-1; 11 nucleotides line up with TRBD2. This CDR3 comprises 17 residues. Germline CDR1 LGHDT, CDR2 YNNKEL (reference sequence). The trim removed 3 bases at V and 1 base at J, leaving 5 bases unmatched. This chain's CDR3 is CASSHHRLAGSYNEQFF. In DNA form, the CDR3 reads TGTGCCAGCAGCCACCATAGACTAGCGGGGTCCTACAATGAGCAGTTCTTC.

CDR3 protein: CASSPNGLARGTDTQYF. CDR3 sequence (DNA): TGTGCCAGCTCACCAAACGGACTAGCCAGGGGCACAGATACGCAGTATTTT. This sequence joins TRBV18 and TRBJ2-3; 8 bases align to TRBD2. Trimming took 2 bases from V and 1 from J; bases not matched to a gene: 8. This CDR3 region has 17 residues. CDR1 is KGHSH and CDR2 is LQKENI in the germline V gene.

The CDR3 is CASSLRGTGSEKLFF. CDR3 nucleotides: TGTGCCAGCAGCTTAAGGGGGACAGGGAGTGAAAAACTGTTTTTT. V is TRBV7-9 and J is TRBJ1-4, with TRBD1 identical over 9 bases. This CDR3 contains 15 residues. J was trimmed by 7 bases and V by 2 bases; bases with no gene match: 5. The germline V gene encodes CDR1 SEHNR and CDR2 FQNEAQ (reference sequence). Full variable domain (missing parts from reference TRBV7-9 and TRBJ1-4): DTGVSQNPRHKITKRGQNVTFRCDPISEHNRLYWYRQTLGQGPEFLTYFQNEAQLEKSRLLSDRFSAERPKGSFSTLEIQRTEQGDSAMYLCASSLRGTGSEKLFFGSGTQLSVL.

The chain couples TRBV6-5 to TRBJ1-1, with a weak D call TRBD1 (6 bases). Germline CDR1 MNHEY, CDR2 SVGAGI. The CDR3 has 14 residues. V was trimmed by 5 bases and J by 8 bases, leaving 18 bases between them. CDR3 protein: CASSTDPGHLEAFF. As DNA, the CDR3 is TGTGCCAGCAGTACCGACCCGGGACACCTCGAAGCTTTCTTT.

The chain couples TRBV9 to TRBJ2-7, with 10 bases that match TRBD2. J lost 0 bases, V lost 1 base, and 1 base had no gene match. Germline loops: CDR1 SGDLS, CDR2 YYNGEE. The CDR3 is 15 amino acids. CDR3 nucleotides: TGTGCCAGCAGCGTATCTAGCGGGAGCTCCTACGAGCAGTACTTC. Translating gives CASSVSSGSSYEQYF.

This chain uses TRBV27 with TRBJ2-2; tentatively, D is TRBD2 (6 bases). Germline CDR1 reads MNHEY; CDR2 reads SMNVEV (reference sequence). V lost 8 bases and J 4 bases, leaving 17 bases between the germline ends. The CDR3 covers 15 residues. CDR3 loop: CASLREAGSTGELFF. The DNA of the CDR3 is TGTGCCAGCCTCCGGGAAGCGGGCTCCACCGGGGAGCTGTTTTTT.

The chain is built from TRBV7-9 and TRBJ1-5; 12 nucleotides agree with TRBD1. The CDR3 has 15 amino acids. Germline-derived CDR1 and CDR2 are SEHNR and FQNEAQ (reference sequence). Trimming at V came to 4 bases and at J to 5 bases, leaving 3 bases not matched to a gene. The CDR3 region has the DNA TGTGCCAGCAGCTCGGGACAGGGGGCAGATCAGCCCCAGCATTTT. Translated: CASSSGQGADQPQHF.

This clone was detected only once. This chain joins TRBV5-1 and TRBJ2-5; 7 bases fit TRBD1. After removal of 4 bases from V and 3 bases from J, the junction contained 3 bases not matched to a gene. The germline V gene has CDR1 SGHRS and CDR2 YFSETQ. The CDR3 extends over 13 amino acids. DNA of the CDR3: TGCGCCAGCAGCCCCGGGACAGAAGAGACCCAGTACTTC. It translates to CASSPGTEETQYF. The full variable domain, completed using reference TRBV5-1 and TRBJ2-5, is KAGVTQTPRYLIKTRGQQVTLSCSPISGHRSVSWYQQTPGQGLQFLFEYFSETQRNKGNFPGRFSGRQFSNSRSEMNVSTLELGDSALYLCASSPGTEETQYFGPGTRLLVL.

This clone was detected once. V is TRBV27 and J is TRBJ1-3, with D tentatively TRBD1 (6 bases). The CDR3 length is 15 residues. The germline gives CDR1 MNHEY, CDR2 SMNVEV (reference sequence). V lost 2 bases and J lost 4, with 12 bases in between. In DNA, the CDR3 is TGTGCCAGCAGTTTACGTCCAGGGGTAGGAAACACCATATATTTT. Protein: CASSLRPGVGNTIYF.

V gene TRBV5-5 combines with J gene TRBJ2-2; D is ambiguous. Trimming shortened V by 3 bases and J by 7 bases, and 13 bases separated the two germline ends. Germline CDR1 reads SGHKS; CDR2 reads YYEKEE (reference sequence). The CDR3 totals 14 residues. The CDR3 bases are TGTGCCAGCAGCTATACGGGTGGAAACGGGGAGCTGTTTTTT. This encodes CASSYTGGNGELFF.

The chain has TRBV5-1 and TRBJ1-3; D is ambiguous. The CDR3 spans 14 residues. Looked up from germline, CDR1 is SGHRS and CDR2 is YFSETQ. The V and J ends lost 0 bases and 1 base respectively, with 5 bases between them. CDR3 in amino acids: CASSLGESGNTIYF. For the CDR3, the DNA is TGCGCCAGCAGCTTGGGCGAATCTGGAAACACCATATATTTT.

The chain uses TRBV7-9 and TRBJ2-2; tentative D call: TRBD1 (6 bases). Trimming left V 1 base short and J 3 bases short, with 12 bases between. The CDR3 covers 16 residues. Germline-derived CDR1 and CDR2 are SEHNR and FQNEAQ (reference sequence). CDR3 bases: TGTGCCAGCAGCTTAGTTCCAGGGGCCGACACCGGGGAGCTGTTTTTT. Its translation: CASSLVPGADTGELFF.

This chain joins TRBV7-9 and TRBJ2-3, with 10 bases that match TRBD2. V was clipped by 3 bases and J by 6 bases; unmatched bases: 9. Germline V gene data show CDR1 as SEHNR and CDR2 as FQNEAQ (reference sequence). The CDR3 totals 16 residues. CDR3 loop: CASSFPSGRASDTQYF. CDR3 sequence (DNA): TGTGCCAGCAGCTTTCCAAGCGGGAGGGCCTCTGATACGCAGTATTTT. Drawing the rest from reference TRBV7-9 and TRBJ2-3, the complete variable domain is DTGVSQNPRHKITKRGQNVTFRCDPISEHNRLYWYRQTLGQGPEFLTYFQNEAQLEKSRLLSDRFSAERPKGSFSTLEIQRTEQGDSAMYLCASSFPSGRASDTQYFGPGTRLTVL.

Only one count was recorded for this clone. The gene calls are TRBV20-1 and TRBJ2-2; the D gene is possibly TRBD2 (5 bases). Trimming removed 3 bases at V and 0 bases at J, with 11 bases between. This CDR3 has 15 residues. Germline assignment: CDR1 DFQATT and CDR2 SNEGSKA (reference sequence). The CDR3 spells CSASYTRTNTGELFF. The CDR3 bases are TGCAGTGCTAGTTACACTAGGACGAACACCGGGGAGCTGTTTTTT.

V is TRBV4-1 and J is TRBJ1-1, with D hard to call. The V gene lost 0 bases and the J gene lost 2 bases, with 7 bases spanning the gap. The V gene's germline CDR1 is MGHRA and CDR2 YSYEKL. CDR3 length: 14 residues. The CDR3 spells CASSQDPTNTEAFF. Here the CDR3 DNA reads TGCGCCAGCAGCCAAGATCCCACTAACACTGAAGCTTTCTTT.

The chain has TRBV10-3 and TRBJ2-3, with a tentative D call TRBD2 (5 bases). Germline assignment: CDR1 ENHRY and CDR2 SYGVKD. Trimming pared 0 bases from V and 4 bases from J, leaving 11 bases between. The CDR3 runs 15 residues. The CDR3 region is CAISESLEVSDTQYF. As DNA, the CDR3 is TGTGCCATCAGTGAGTCGTTGGAGGTATCAGATACGCAGTATTTT.

The chain is built from TRBV27 and TRBJ1-3; D uncertain. Per germline, CDR1 MNHEY and CDR2 SMNVEV (reference sequence). V gave up 0 bases and J gave up 4 bases, with 4 bases separating them. This CDR3 contains 13 residues. CDR3 coding DNA: TGTGCCAGCAGTTTATCGGGCGGAAACACCATATATTTT. This translates into CASSLSGGNTIYF.